Listed here is a single TCR beta chain. What it binds is not known. This CDR3 is built from 13 residues. V lost 3 bases and J lost 4, with 10 bases in between. From germline, CDR1 is SGHRS and CDR2 YFSETQ. A second about 7 to 12 cycle PCR used barcoded and J-beta primers. With 12 random nucleotides, a template-switch adaptor tagged each individual cDNA molecule. At least 2.5 million CDR3-containing paired-end reads were obtained per sample. TCRdb fed the 5' RACE reads into MiXCR, producing one record per CDR3 protein. Of roughly 1,800,000 distinct CDR3 sequences listed, less than 50% are singletons. These data are taken from a study of blood T cells in healthy people across ages. Across the study: About one barcoded beta molecule was captured per two T cells (by template switching). Overall study findings and caveats: Measured against age, TCR beta diversity per million T cells decreased in a roughly linear manner.

This rearrangement joins TRBV5-1 to TRBJ1-1, with D tentatively TRBD1 (5 bases). This TCR was sampled from a woman aged 40 to 55 in good health. Material: blood. The CDR3 DNA sequence: TGCGCCAGCAGCTGGGGGGGGGGCACTGAAGCTTTCTTT. As protein: CASSWGGGTEAFF. Looking up the rest from reference TRBV5-1 and TRBJ1-1 gives the full variable domain: KAGVTQTPRYLIKTRGQQVTLSCSPISGHRSVSWYQQTPGQGLQFLFEYFSETQRNKGNFPGRFSGRQFSNSRSEMNVSTLELGDSALYLCASSWGGGTEAFFGQGTRLTVV.